This TCR beta chain was identified during a study of shared clonotypes between healthy human individuals. TCRdb's table, derived via immunoSEQ multiplex PCR, lists solely in-frame clones and lacks some. The data contain about 1 million clones, roughly 80% of them singletons. The germline V gene encodes CDR1 SEHNR and CDR2 FQNEAQ (reference sequence). The CDR3 runs 15 residues. V gave up 3 bases and J gave up 3 bases; unmatched junction bases: 6. Points from the study as a whole: Clonotype sharing levels among donors were expected to vary with sequencing depth.

Comment on this clone: Its antigen is as yet unknown.

The chain carries TRBV7-9 and TRBJ2-3; 7 nucleotides line up with TRBD1. The TCR sequence derives from a man between 18 and 29 years old in good health. Sequencing input: memory CD4+ T cells sorted from blood. The subset denotes: CD45RA-negative fraction. The CDR3 region has the DNA TGTGCCAGCAGCTTCGAGACAGGGTTAACAGATACGCAGTATTTT. This codes for CASSFETGLTDTQYF.